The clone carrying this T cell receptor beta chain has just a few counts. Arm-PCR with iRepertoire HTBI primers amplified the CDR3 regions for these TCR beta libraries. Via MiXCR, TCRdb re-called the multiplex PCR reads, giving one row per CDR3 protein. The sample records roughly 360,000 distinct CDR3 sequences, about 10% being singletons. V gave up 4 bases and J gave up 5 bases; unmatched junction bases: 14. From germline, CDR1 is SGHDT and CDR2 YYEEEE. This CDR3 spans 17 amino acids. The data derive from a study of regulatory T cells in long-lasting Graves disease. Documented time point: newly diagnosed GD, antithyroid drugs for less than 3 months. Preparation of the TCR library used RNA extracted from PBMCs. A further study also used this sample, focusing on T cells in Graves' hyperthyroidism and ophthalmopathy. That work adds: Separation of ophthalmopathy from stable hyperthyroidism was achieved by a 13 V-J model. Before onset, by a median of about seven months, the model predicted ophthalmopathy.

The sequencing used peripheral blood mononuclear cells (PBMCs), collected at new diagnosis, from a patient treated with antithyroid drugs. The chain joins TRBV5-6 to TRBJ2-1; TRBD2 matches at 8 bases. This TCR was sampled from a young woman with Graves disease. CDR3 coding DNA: TGTGCCAGCAGCCCTTTTTCCGGGACTAGTTTAAACAATGAGCAGTTCTTC. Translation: CASSPFSGTSLNNEQFF. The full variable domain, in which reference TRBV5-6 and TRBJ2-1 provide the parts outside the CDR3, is DAGVTQSPTHLIKTRGQQVTLRCSPKSGHDTVSWYQQALGQGPQFIFQYYEEEERQRGNFPDRFSGHQFPNYSSELNVNALLLGDSALYLCASSPFSGTSLNNEQFFGPGTRLTVL.